This T cell receptor (beta chain) stems from a study of OX40 agonist ivuxolimab in advanced cancers. Across the study: Dose-escalation cases comprised hepatocellular carcinoma, melanoma, renal cell or head and neck cancer.

Libraries were prepared by immunoSEQ multiplex PCR; TCRdb keeps only in-frame clonotypes and omits some of them. The sample shows 20,000 to 25,000 clones, 70% to 90% of them seen only once. The germline CDR1 and CDR2 sequences are SNHLY and FYNNEI. V lost 8 bases and J 11 bases, leaving 12 bases between the germline ends. The CDR3 is 10 amino acids. This TCR came from an adult with an advanced solid tumor such as melanoma, head and neck, liver or kidney cancer. The input for sequencing was CD4+ or CD8+ T cells sorted from blood, taken in a trial of the OX40 agonist ivuxolimab. V gene TRBV2 combines with J gene TRBJ1-1; D unclear. CDR3 region: CASVGLGAFF. The CDR3 nucleotides are TGTGCCAGCGTCGGGTTGGGTGCTTTCTTT.